This T cell receptor (beta chain) was sequenced during a study of patients and donors after allogeneic stem cell transplantation. Germline values: CDR1 ENHRY, CDR2 SYGVKD. The length of the CDR3 is 17 residues. V gave up 6 bases and J gave up 1 base; unmatched junction bases: 10. TCRdb reprocessed the RT-PCR reads with MiXCR, giving one entry per CDR3 protein. The sample comprises approximately 90,000 distinct CDR3 sequences, approximately 5.2% of which are singletons, and about 3% rests with the top ten. This clonotype was observed a few times. Sequences were obtained from blood, either unsorted or a sorted T cell fraction (not recorded which). The V gene is TRBV10-3, the J gene TRBJ2-2, with TRBD2 matching over 8 bases. The sequence was collected from a human donor who was either an allogeneic HSCT recipient or a stem cell or donor lymphocyte infusion donor (not recorded which). It is not recorded whose cells these are; they may come from a transplant donor. The DNA of the CDR3 is TGTGCCATCAGCGGGAGGACGGGGGGGCGGAACACCGGGGAGCTGTTTTTT. It codes for CAISGRTGGRNTGELFF.